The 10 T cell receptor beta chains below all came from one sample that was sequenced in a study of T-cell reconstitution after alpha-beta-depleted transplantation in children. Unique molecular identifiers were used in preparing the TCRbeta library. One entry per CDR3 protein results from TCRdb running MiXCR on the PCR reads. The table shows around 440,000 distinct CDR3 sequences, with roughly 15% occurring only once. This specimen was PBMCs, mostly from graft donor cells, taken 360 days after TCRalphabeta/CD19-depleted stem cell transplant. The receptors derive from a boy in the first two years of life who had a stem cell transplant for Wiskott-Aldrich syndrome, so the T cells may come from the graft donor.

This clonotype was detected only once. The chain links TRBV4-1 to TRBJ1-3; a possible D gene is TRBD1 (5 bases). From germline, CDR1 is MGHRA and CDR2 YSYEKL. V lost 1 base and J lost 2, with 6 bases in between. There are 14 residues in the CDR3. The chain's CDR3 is CASSQGTPGNTIYF. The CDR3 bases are TGCGCCAGCAGCCAAGGGACACCTGGAAACACCATATATTTT.

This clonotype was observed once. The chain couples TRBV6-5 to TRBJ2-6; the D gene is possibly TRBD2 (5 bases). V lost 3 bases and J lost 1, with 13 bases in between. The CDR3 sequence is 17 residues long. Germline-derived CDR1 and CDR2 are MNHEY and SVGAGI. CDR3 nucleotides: TGTGCCAGCAGTTATAGCATTGCGGGTTCTGGGGCCAACGTCCTGACTTTC. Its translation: CASSYSIAGSGANVLTF.

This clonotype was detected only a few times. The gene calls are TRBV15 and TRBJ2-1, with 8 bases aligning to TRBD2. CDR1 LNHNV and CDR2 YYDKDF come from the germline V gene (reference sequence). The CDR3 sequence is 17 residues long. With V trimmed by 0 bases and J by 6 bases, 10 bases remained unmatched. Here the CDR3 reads CATSRDLYGLAGNEQFF. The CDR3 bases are TGTGCCACCAGCAGAGATCTTTATGGACTAGCTGGCAATGAGCAGTTCTTC.

The CDR3 coding sequence is TGTGCCATCAGCGCAAGACTAGCGGGAGGCAGCTACGAGCAGTACTTC. Its protein product is CAISARLAGGSYEQYF. The rearrangement links TRBV10-3 to TRBJ2-7, with 13 bases fitting TRBD2. The CDR3 runs 16 residues. CDR1 is ENHRY, CDR2 SYGVKD, per germline. The J segment lost 3 bases and the V segment lost 6 bases, leaving 8 bases of the junction unmatched.

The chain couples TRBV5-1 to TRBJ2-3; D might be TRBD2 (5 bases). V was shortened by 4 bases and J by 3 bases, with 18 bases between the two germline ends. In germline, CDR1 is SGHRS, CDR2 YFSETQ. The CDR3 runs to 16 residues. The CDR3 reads CASSPKGQSGTDTQYF. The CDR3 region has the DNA TGCGCCAGCAGCCCCAAAGGGCAATCGGGGACAGATACGCAGTATTTT.

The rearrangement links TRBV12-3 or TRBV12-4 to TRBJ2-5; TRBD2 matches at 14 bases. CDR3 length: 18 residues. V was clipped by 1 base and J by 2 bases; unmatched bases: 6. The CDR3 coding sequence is TGTGCCAGCAGTTTAGACTTAAGGACTAGCGGGAGGCAAGAGACCCAGTACTTC. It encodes CASSLDLRTSGRQETQYF.

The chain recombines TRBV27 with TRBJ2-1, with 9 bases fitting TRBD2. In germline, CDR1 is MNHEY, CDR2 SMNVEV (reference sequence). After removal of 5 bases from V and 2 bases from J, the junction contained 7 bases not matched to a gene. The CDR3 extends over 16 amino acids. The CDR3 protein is CASSPLAGAPYNEQFF. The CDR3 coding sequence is TGTGCCAGCAGTCCCTTAGCGGGAGCCCCCTACAATGAGCAGTTCTTC.

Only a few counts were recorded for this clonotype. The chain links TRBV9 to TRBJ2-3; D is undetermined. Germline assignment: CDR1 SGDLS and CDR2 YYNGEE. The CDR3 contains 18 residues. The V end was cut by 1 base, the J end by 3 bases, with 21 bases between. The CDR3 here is CASSVFPLDTYPTDTQYF. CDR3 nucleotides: TGTGCCAGCAGCGTATTCCCCTTAGACACCTACCCGACAGATACGCAGTATTTT.

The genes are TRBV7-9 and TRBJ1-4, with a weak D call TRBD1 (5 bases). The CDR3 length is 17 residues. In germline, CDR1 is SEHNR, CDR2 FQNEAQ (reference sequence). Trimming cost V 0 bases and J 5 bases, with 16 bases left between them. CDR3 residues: CASSLALTGRGNEKLFF. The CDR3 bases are TGTGCCAGCAGCTTAGCGCTAACGGGGAGGGGAAATGAAAAACTGTTTTTT.

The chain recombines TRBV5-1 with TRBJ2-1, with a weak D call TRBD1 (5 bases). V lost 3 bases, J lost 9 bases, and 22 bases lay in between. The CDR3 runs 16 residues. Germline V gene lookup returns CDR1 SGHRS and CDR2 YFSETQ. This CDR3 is CASSSLRERGTGEQFF. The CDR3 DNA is TGCGCCAGCAGCTCCCTCCGAGAAAGGGGCACGGGTGAGCAGTTCTTC.